Listed here is a single T cell receptor (beta chain). Its antigen remains unknown. V lost 0 bases, J lost 5 bases, and 7 bases lay in between. Germline V gives CDR1 GTSNPN, CDR2 SVGIG (reference sequence). The CDR3 sequence is 12 residues long. The sample belongs to a study of shared clonotypes between healthy human individuals. Study background: Donors were two women and a few men aged 18 to 49. The study's findings and limits: Sample collection involved blood only; tissue repertoires are likely different.

Sequencing of unsorted PBMC DNA was carried out using ten immunoSEQ deep assay plates. Generated by immunoSEQ multiplex PCR, the TCRdb table keeps only in-frame clones and is missing some. This table has 400,000 to 500,000 clones, about three quarters appearing once. The study drew its donors from healthy HIV-negative adults without recent acute infections or vaccinations. The clonotype comes from a woman aged 40 to 50 in good health. Some clones in this sample may be carry-over from other donors' samples. The rearrangement links TRBV30 to TRBJ2-5; D uncertain. The sequenced sample was PBMCs. CDR3 amino acids: CAWSVMRETQYF. As DNA, the CDR3 is TGTGCCTGGAGTGTCATGAGGGAGACCCAGTACTTC.